This TCR beta chain was recovered during a study of cytomegalovirus exposure and HLA in healthy donors. Study-wide findings and caveats: Sequencing likely caused a cluster of highly shared sequence variants. Later analysis identified a missense DCLRE1C variant that was linked to TCR beta V- and J-gene trimming.

Regarding this clone: The antigen remains unidentified.

The primer mix had 60 Vbeta and 13 Jbeta primers. The assay was immunoSEQ multiplex PCR, and TCRdb's table has in-frame clones only and misses some. The sample gives 150,000 to 200,000 clones, 68% of which show up once; roughly 1.4% is in the top ten. This CDR3 is built from 13 residues. The ends were cut back, 5 bases at V and 0 bases at J, with 6 bases in the middle. Germline values: CDR1 MGHDK, CDR2 SYGVNS. V gene TRBV25-1 combines with J gene TRBJ2-3; no clear D gene. The origin of this receptor is a man over 45 in good health and CMV-seronegative. Sequenced: PBMCs. CDR3: CASSKPSTDTQYF. CDR3 in DNA: TGTGCCAGCAGTAAGCCCAGCACAGATACGCAGTATTTT.